A single sample is the source of the 8 T cell receptor beta chains below, sequenced in a study of neurological immune-mediated disorders. TCRdb independently ran MiXCR on the 5' RACE reads; one entry per CDR3 protein. The sample includes roughly 38,000 distinct CDR3 sequences, more than 2% seen only once; the top ten take approximately 12%. The sequenced sample was PBMCs. These receptors came from a man aged 25 to 45 with multiple sclerosis.

This clonotype has a count of ten or more. This chain links TRBV7-8 with TRBJ2-7, with TRBD1 matching 7 bases. CDR1 and CDR2 (germline): SGHVS, FQNEAQ. The CDR3 loop spans 16 amino acids. J was trimmed by 3 bases and V by 5 bases; bases with no gene match: 13. CDR3 nucleotides: TGTGCCAGCAGCCCTCCCCCCAGGACAGGTTTCTACGAGCAGTACTTC. Residues: CASSPPPRTGFYEQYF.

This clonotype was seen ten or more times. The chain is built from TRBV2 and TRBJ2-7, with 10 bases fitting TRBD2. The trim removed 4 bases at V and 4 bases at J, leaving 7 bases unmatched. The CDR3 runs to 15 residues. Germline V CDR1 and CDR2: SNHLY, FYNNEI. CDR3 sequence: CASSVAGGIGYEQYF. The CDR3, as DNA: TGTGCCAGCAGTGTAGCGGGAGGAATCGGGTACGAGCAGTACTTC. The full variable domain, rest sourced from reference TRBV2 and TRBJ2-7, is EPEVTQTPSHQVTQMGQEVILRCVPISNHLYFYWYRQILGQKVEFLVSFYNNEISEKSEIFDDQFSVERPDGSNFTLKIRSTKLEDSAMYFCASSVAGGIGYEQYFGPGTRLTVT.

This clonotype was found many times. The chain combines TRBV20-1 with TRBJ2-7, with D maybe TRBD1 (7 bases). The V gene lost 5 bases and the J gene lost 5 bases, with 13 bases spanning the gap. There are 12 residues in the CDR3. CDR1 DFQATT and CDR2 SNEGSKA come from the germline V gene (reference sequence). In DNA form, the CDR3 reads TGCAGTGCTCCCCAGGGGGGACACGAGCAGTACTTC. This sequence encodes CSAPQGGHEQYF.

The table lists this clonotype with many counts. This chain uses TRBV15 with TRBJ2-5; 8 bases map to TRBD2. The CDR3 is made up of 15 amino acids. Germline lookup yields CDR1 LNHNV and CDR2 YYDKDF (reference sequence). With V trimmed by 8 bases and J by 1 base, 9 bases remained unmatched. Written as DNA, the CDR3 is TGTGCCACCTCCCGGCGGGGGGCGCTCCAAGAGACCCAGTACTTC. Translated: CATSRRGALQETQYF.

This clonotype was recorded at least ten times. V usage is TRBV7-2 and J usage is TRBJ2-7, with 10 nucleotides matching TRBD2. This CDR3 is 16 amino acids long. V trimming: 5 bases; J trimming: 4 bases; junction bases outside the gene matches: 11. The V gene's germline CDR1 is SGHTA and CDR2 FQGNSA. Written as DNA, the CDR3 is TGTGCCAGCAGCCCCTATCTAGCGGGAGCCGGTTACGAGCAGTACTTC. Its protein product is CASSPYLAGAGYEQYF.

In its sample, this clonotype was seen many times. The rearrangement joins TRBV18 to TRBJ1-5; TRBD1 might be the D (5 bases). CDR1 is KGHSH and CDR2 is LQKENI in the germline V gene. The CDR3 is made up of 15 amino acids. Trimming pared 2 bases from V and 5 bases from J, leaving 13 bases between. CDR3 nucleotide sequence: TGTGCCAGCTCACCAAGCGGAGGGACCCATCAGCCCCAGCATTTT. This gives the protein CASSPSGGTHQPQHF.

In this sample, this clonotype turned up many times. The V call is TRBV20-1, the J call TRBJ2-3; D is possibly TRBD2 (7 bases). With 4 bases removed from V and 6 bases from J, the gap between germline ends came to 11 bases. The CDR3 has 12 residues. Germline loops: CDR1 DFQATT, CDR2 SNEGSKA (reference sequence). The CDR3 spells CSAIGGGDTQYF. CDR3 coding DNA: TGCAGTGCTATTGGGGGGGGCGATACGCAGTATTTT.

This clonotype was seen at least ten times. An end of the junction does not agree with germline; a read error may underlie this. The rearrangement links TRBV2 to TRBJ1-1; TRBD1 matches 9 bases. The germline V gene encodes CDR1 SNHLY and CDR2 FYNNEI. The CDR3 extends over 16 amino acids. The CDR3 reads CASRIQGASVKTEAFF. CDR3 bases: TGTGCCAGCAGGATACAGGGGGCGAGCGTGAAAACTGAAGCTTTCTTT.